The clone carrying this TCR beta chain was found a few times. Its antigen remains unidentified. UMIs and a universal primer site were added when TCR cDNA was made by 5'RACE template switching. Each CDR3 protein is one row after TCRdb ran MiXCR on the 5' RACE reads. This sample has 500,000 to 650,000 distinct CDR3 sequences, with approximately 16% found just once. The CDR3 totals 14 residues. V was pared by 3 bases and J by 7 bases, with 4 bases of the junction left unmatched. Germline V gene sequence: CDR1 SGHNT, CDR2 YENEEA. The data originate from a study of T cells after yellow fever vaccination. As for the study in general: Some fractions had low cell numbers, and these were prepared with SMART-Seq v4 Ultra Low Input.

Study-wide results and limits: On re-exposure, the response was weaker but peaked faster, at day 5 versus 15.

The source material was PBMCs, sampled around 5 days after the first yellow fever vaccination. The receptor was derived from a man between 18 and 29 years old who received the YFV17D yellow fever vaccine. The genes are TRBV11-3 and TRBJ2-1; 9 bases are shared with TRBD2. This CDR3 reads CASSLRGGINEQFF. The CDR3 DNA follows: TGTGCCAGCAGCTTGCGGGGGGGCATAAATGAGCAGTTCTTC.